The T cell receptor (beta chain) under discussion was sequenced for a study of cytomegalovirus exposure and HLA in healthy donors. At collection, donors were nominally healthy, but unrecorded immune exposures were probable. The PCR made use of 60 Vbeta and 13 Jbeta primers. TCRdb keeps only in-frame clones here, not all; method: immunoSEQ multiplex PCR. The repertoire consists of fewer than 250,000 clones, with around three quarters occurring once and the leading ten covering 13% to 15%. In the case of this clone: Its antigen is undetermined.

The CDR3 has 14 residues. Trimming pared 5 bases from V and 12 bases from J, leaving 19 bases between. Per germline, CDR1 SEHNR and CDR2 FQNEAQ (reference sequence). Study outcomes and limitations: Later analysis suggested links between common viral pathogens and several top significant clusters.

The chain employs TRBV7-9 and TRBJ1-4, with D unclear. Material: PBMCs. The TCR comes from a woman aged 30 to 39 in good health and CMV-seropositive. CDR3 residues: CASSPDFMAVELFF. In DNA form, the CDR3 reads TGTGCCAGCAGCCCGGACTTCATGGCGGTTGAACTGTTTTTT.